This entry features one T cell receptor (beta chain) sequence. Its target is unknown. This specimen comes from a study of blood T cells in healthy people across ages. A second about 7 to 11 cycle PCR used barcoded and J-beta primers. The template-switch adaptor was a 5' adaptor with 12 random nucleotides. It tagged each cDNA molecule. TCRdb itself ran the 5' RACE reads through MiXCR, one entry per CDR3 protein. This table has 540,000 or so distinct CDR3 sequences, less than 60% appearing once. The CDR3 consists of 16 residues. V shed 0 bases and J 3 bases; nucleotides not matched to a gene: 6. Germline values: CDR1 MNHEY, CDR2 SVGEGT. Study-wide results and caveats: Greater diversity and more naive CD4+ cells were seen in long-lived donors than in aged donors. Per-million-T-cell TCR beta diversity fell roughly linearly with age.

Peripheral blood was drawn, roughly 10 milliliters per donor. Input material: blood. V usage is TRBV6-2 or TRBV6-3 and J usage is TRBJ2-7; TRBD2 matches 9 bases. The TCR was taken from an elderly man in good health. The CDR3 loop reads CASSYSGSGSFYEQYF. The CDR3 DNA reads as TGTGCCAGCAGTTACTCGGGTAGCGGGAGTTTCTACGAGCAGTACTTC.